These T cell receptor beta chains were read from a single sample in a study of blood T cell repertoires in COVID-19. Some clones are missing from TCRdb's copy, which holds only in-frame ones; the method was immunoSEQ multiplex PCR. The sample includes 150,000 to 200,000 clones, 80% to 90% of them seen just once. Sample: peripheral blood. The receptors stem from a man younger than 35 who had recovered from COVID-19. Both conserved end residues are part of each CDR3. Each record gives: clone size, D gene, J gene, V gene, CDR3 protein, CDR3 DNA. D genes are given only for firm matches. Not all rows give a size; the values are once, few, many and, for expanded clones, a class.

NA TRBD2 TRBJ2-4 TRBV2 CASSESGTEAKNIQYF TGTGCCAGCAGTGAAAGCGGGACCGAGGCCAAAAACATTCAGTACTTC
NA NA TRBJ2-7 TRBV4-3 CASSHGTLSGEQYF TGCGCCAGCAGCCACGGGACTCTCAGTGGTGAGCAGTACTTC
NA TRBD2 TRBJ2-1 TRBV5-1 CASKFAGAPEQFF TGCGCCAGCAAGTTCGCGGGAGCACCTGAGCAGTTCTTC
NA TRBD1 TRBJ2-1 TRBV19 CASSPDRVRGNEQFF TGTGCCAGTAGTCCAGACAGGGTAAGGGGCAATGAGCAGTTCTTC
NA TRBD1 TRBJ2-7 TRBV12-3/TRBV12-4 CASSFGTVYEQYF TGTGCCAGCAGTTTCGGGACAGTTTACGAGCAGTACTTC
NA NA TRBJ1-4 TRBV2 CASKRAGLENEKLFF TGTGCCAGCAAGCGTGCAGGGTTAGAAAATGAAAAACTGTTTTTT
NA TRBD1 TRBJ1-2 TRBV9 CASSVNTGGNGYTF TGTGCCAGCAGCGTAAATACAGGGGGAAACGGCTACACCTTC
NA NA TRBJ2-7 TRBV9 CASSVEAGRYEQYF TGTGCCAGCAGCGTAGAGGCAGGGCGGTACGAGCAGTACTTC
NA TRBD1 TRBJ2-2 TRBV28 CASSFSQGAAGELFF TGTGCCAGCAGTTTCAGCCAGGGGGCCGCCGGGGAGCTGTTTTTT
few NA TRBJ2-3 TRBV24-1 CATSDGGRDTQYF TGTGCCACCAGTGATGGGGGGAGGGATACGCAGTATTTT
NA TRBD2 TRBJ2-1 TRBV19 CASQGVAGGQGGNEQFF TGTGCCAGCCAGGGAGTAGCGGGAGGGCAGGGTGGCAATGAGCAGTTCTTC
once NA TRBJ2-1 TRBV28 CASTGTGIYEQFF TGTGCCAGCACGGGAACGGGGATCTATGAGCAGTTCTTC
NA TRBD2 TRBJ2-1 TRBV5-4 CASSSGTSGSDEQFF TGTGCCAGCAGCTCCGGGACTAGCGGCTCTGATGAGCAGTTCTTC
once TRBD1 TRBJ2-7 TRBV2 CASSAGGQGISSYEQYF TGTGCCAGCAGTGCGGGGGGACAGGGAATAAGCTCCTACGAGCAGTACTTC
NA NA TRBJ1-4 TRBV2 CASRRYRDSNEKLFF TGTGCCAGCAGGAGATACAGGGATTCTAATGAAAAACTGTTTTTT
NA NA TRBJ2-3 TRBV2 CASNVAVTDTQYF TGTGCCAGCAACGTAGCGGTCACAGATACGCAGTATTTT
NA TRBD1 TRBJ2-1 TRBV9 CASSVVGTGYNEQFF TGTGCCAGCAGCGTAGTAGGGACAGGCTACAATGAGCAGTTCTTC
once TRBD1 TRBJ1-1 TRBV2 CASWGQVGTEAFF TGTGCCAGCTGGGGACAGGTAGGAACTGAAGCTTTCTTT
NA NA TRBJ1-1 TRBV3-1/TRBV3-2 CASSPKMQGRNTEAFF TGTGCCAGCAGCCCCAAGATGCAGGGCCGGAACACTGAAGCTTTCTTT
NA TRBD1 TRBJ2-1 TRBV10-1 CASSQLDRKSYNEQFF TGCGCCAGCAGTCAACTGGACAGGAAATCCTACAATGAGCAGTTCTTC
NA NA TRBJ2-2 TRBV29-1 CSVERRRGQAGELFF TGCAGCGTTGAACGACGGAGGGGTCAGGCCGGGGAGCTGTTTTTT
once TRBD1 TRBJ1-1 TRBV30 CAWKGQGGWAFF TGTGCCTGGAAAGGACAGGGGGGTTGGGCTTTCTTT
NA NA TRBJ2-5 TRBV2 CASSHRVTGETQYF TGTGCCAGCAGTCATAGGGTGACGGGGGAGACCCAGTACTTC
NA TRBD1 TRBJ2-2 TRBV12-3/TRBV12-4 CASSATGTGELFF TGTGCCAGCAGTGCGACAGGGACCGGGGAGCTGTTTTTT
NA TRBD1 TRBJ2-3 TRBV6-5 CASSSGGVPSTDTQYF TGTGCCAGCAGTTCAGGGGGAGTCCCTAGCACAGATACGCAGTATTTT
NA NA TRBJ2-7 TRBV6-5 CASSYADRSSYEQYF TGTGCCAGCAGTTACGCGGACAGAAGCTCCTACGAGCAGTACTTC
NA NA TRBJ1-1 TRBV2 CASSGLDGGNTEAFF TGTGCCAGCAGTGGTCTGGACGGGGGGAACACTGAAGCTTTCTTT
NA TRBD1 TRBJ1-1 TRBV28 CASTLLGQGMNTEAFF TGTGCCAGCACCCTACTGGGACAGGGGATGAACACTGAAGCTTTCTTT
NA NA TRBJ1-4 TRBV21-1 CAGFLDRACNEKLFF TGTGCCGGCTTCCTGGACAGGGCTTGCAATGAAAAACTGTTTTTT
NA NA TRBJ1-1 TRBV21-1 CASSKTGRNTEAFF TGTGCCAGCAGCAAGACAGGGAGGAACACTGAAGCTTTCTTT
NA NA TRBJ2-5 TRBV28 CASPQGSQETQYF TGTGCCAGTCCCCAAGGGAGTCAAGAGACCCAGTACTTC
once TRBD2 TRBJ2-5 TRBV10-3 CAISGGGDQETQYF TGTGCCATCAGTGGGGGGGGAGACCAAGAGACCCAGTACTTC
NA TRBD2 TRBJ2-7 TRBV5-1 CASRPTSSGRVYEQYF TGCGCCAGCAGACCAACATCTAGCGGGAGAGTTTACGAGCAGTACTTC
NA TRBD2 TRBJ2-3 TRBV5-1 CASSLDGGTTDTQYF TGCGCCAGCAGCTTGGACGGGGGGACGACAGATACGCAGTATTTT
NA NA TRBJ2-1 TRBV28 CASSRRGREQFF TGTGCCAGCAGTCGCCGGGGTAGGGAGCAGTTCTTC
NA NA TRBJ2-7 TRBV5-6 CASSLVVGLHQYF TGTGCCAGCAGCTTGGTTGTGGGACTCCACCAGTACTTC
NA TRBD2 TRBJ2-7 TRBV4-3 CASSQDDGRWYEQYF TGCGCCAGCAGCCAAGACGACGGGAGGTGGTACGAGCAGTACTTC
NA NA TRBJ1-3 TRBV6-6 CASTLHRSSGNTIYF TGTGCCAGCACTTTACATAGGAGCTCTGGAAACACCATATATTTT
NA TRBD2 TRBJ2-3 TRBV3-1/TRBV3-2 CASSLAETGTDTQYF TGTGCCAGCAGTCTAGCGGAGACAGGCACAGATACGCAGTATTTT
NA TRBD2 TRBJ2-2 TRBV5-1 CASSAPGLAGVGGELFF TGCGCCAGCAGCGCCCCGGGACTAGCGGGAGTCGGCGGGGAGCTGTTTTTT
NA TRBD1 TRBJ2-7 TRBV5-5 CASSPYGAGGFYEQYF TGTGCCAGCAGCCCTTATGGGGCAGGGGGATTCTACGAGCAGTACTTC
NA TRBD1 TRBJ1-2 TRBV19 CASRPTGGTYGYTF TGTGCCAGTAGACCGACAGGGGGAACCTATGGCTACACCTTC
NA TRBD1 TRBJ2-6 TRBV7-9 CASSAAGTGYSGANVLTF TGTGCCAGCAGCGCGGCCGGGACAGGATACTCTGGGGCCAACGTCCTGACTTTC
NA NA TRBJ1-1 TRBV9 CASSVDGLRTEAFF TGTGCCAGCAGCGTAGATGGCCTGCGGACTGAAGCTTTCTTT
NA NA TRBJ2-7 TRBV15 CATSRDTGISYEQYF TGTGCCACCAGCAGAGATACAGGAATTTCCTACGAGCAGTACTTC
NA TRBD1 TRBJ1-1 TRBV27 CASSLYRQGKAFF TGTGCCAGCAGTTTATACCGACAGGGGAAGGCTTTCTTT
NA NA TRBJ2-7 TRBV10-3 CAISESRSYEQYF TGTGCCATCAGTGAGAGCAGGTCCTACGAGCAGTACTTC
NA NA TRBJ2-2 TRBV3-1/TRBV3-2 CASSQAPANTGELFF TGTGCCAGCAGCCAAGCCCCAGCGAACACCGGGGAGCTGTTTTTT
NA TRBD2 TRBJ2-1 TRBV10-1 CASSESGSGRAMNEQFF TGCGCCAGCAGTGAGTCGGGTAGCGGGAGGGCCATGAATGAGCAGTTCTTC
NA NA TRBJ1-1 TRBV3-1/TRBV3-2 CASSQVQGYAFF TGTGCCAGCAGCCAAGTCCAGGGATACGCTTTCTTT
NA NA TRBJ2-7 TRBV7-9 CASSPDRTPRGEQYF TGTGCCAGCAGCCCAGACAGAACCCCACGAGGAGAGCAGTACTTC